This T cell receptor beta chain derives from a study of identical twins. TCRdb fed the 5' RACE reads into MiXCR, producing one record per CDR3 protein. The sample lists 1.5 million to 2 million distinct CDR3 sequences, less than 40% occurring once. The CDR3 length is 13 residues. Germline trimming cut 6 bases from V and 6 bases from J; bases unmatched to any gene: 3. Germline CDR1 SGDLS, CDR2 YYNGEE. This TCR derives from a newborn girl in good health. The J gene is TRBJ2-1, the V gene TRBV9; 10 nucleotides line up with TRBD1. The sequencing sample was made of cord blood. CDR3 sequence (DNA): TGTGCCAGCATGCGGACAGGGGGCAATGAGCAGTTCTTC. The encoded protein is CASMRTGGNEQFF.